A single sample gave rise to the 16 T cell receptor beta chains below, sequenced in a study of T cells in Graves' hyperthyroidism and ophthalmopathy. TCR beta CDR3 sequences were amplified from RNA transcripts. First-round RT-PCR of the TCR CDR3 relied on the HTBI primer set. MiXCR, applied by TCRdb to the multiplex PCR reads, yields one record per CDR3 protein. The sample consists of 300,000 to 400,000 distinct CDR3 sequences, 21% of them appearing once. The sequenced sample was blood. Receptors originate from a woman between 45 and 60 years old with Graves' hyperthyroidism.

The chain couples TRBV19 to TRBJ2-5; perhaps TRBD2 as D (6 bases). The length of the CDR3 is 15 residues. Trimming cost V 5 bases and J 6 bases, with 19 bases left between them. Germline assignment: CDR1 LNHDA and CDR2 SQIVND (reference sequence). The CDR3 DNA is TGTGCCAGTAGTCCACCTCGGCCGGGGGTGAAGACCCAGTACTTC. It is translated as CASSPPRPGVKTQYF.

The table lists this clonotype with a few counts. This chain joins TRBV7-6 and TRBJ2-2, with D maybe TRBD1 (5 bases). The CDR3 length is 15 residues. Germline V gives CDR1 SGHVS, CDR2 FNYEAQ. V was cut by 3 bases and J by 4 bases, with 12 bases left in between. The CDR3 DNA is TGTGCCAGCAGCTTCTCTGACAGTCGCACCGGGGAGCTGTTTTTT. This translates into CASSFSDSRTGELFF.

The table lists this clonotype with a few counts. J is TRBJ2-1 and V is TRBV11-2; 11 positions agree with TRBD2. V gave up 6 bases and J gave up 6 bases; unmatched junction bases: 4. CDR1 is SGHAT and CDR2 is FQNNGV in the germline V gene. The CDR3 totals 14 residues. DNA for the CDR3: TGTGCCAGCAGATCGACTAGCGGGGTCAATGAGCAGTTCTTC. This gives the protein CASRSTSGVNEQFF.

This clonotype was seen many times. The chain carries TRBV7-8 and TRBJ2-5, with TRBD1 matching over 7 bases. This CDR3 is built from 16 residues. V lost 5 bases, J lost 5 bases, and 14 bases stayed unmatched. CDR1 is SGHVS, CDR2 FQNEAQ, per germline. The CDR3 DNA is TGTGCCAGCAGCCCAAATCCGGGGACAGTGGTTGAGACCCAGTACTTC. This gives the protein CASSPNPGTVVETQYF.

This clonotype was detected ten times or more. This chain links TRBV5-1 with TRBJ2-1; TRBD1 aligns across 7 bases. With 7 bases clipped from V and 7 bases from J, the junction kept 11 bases outside the gene matches. The germline V gene has CDR1 SGHRS and CDR2 YFSETQ. This CDR3 has 14 amino acids. CDR3 region: CASSPQTGTNEQFF. The CDR3 bases are TGCGCCAGCTCCCCCCAGACAGGGACGAATGAGCAGTTCTTC.

Ten or more counts support this clonotype. CDR3 sequence reads: CSALGTNQETQYF. CDR3 coding DNA: TGCAGTGCTCTTGGGACCAATCAAGAGACCCAGTACTTC. V usage is TRBV20-1 and J usage is TRBJ2-5; D could derive from TRBD1 or TRBD2 (5 bases each). The length of the CDR3 is 13 residues. CDR1 DFQATT and CDR2 SNEGSKA come from the germline V gene (reference sequence). The V gene lost 5 bases and the J gene lost 2 bases, with 12 bases spanning the gap.

This clonotype turned up a few times. An end of the junction differs from the germline gene, which may be a read error. The rearrangement links TRBV6-2 or TRBV6-3 to TRBJ1-6, with D perhaps TRBD1 (6 bases). CDR1 and CDR2 (germline): MNHEY, SVGEGT. This CDR3 has 14 residues. As DNA, the CDR3 is TGTGCCAGCAGCGTAACAGGGTCAAATTCACTCCTCCACTTT. It specifies CASSVTGSNSLLHF.

This clonotype occurred many times. The V call is TRBV7-8, the J call TRBJ1-1; possibly TRBD1 for D (6 bases). Deletions cut 3 bases from V and 0 bases from J, with 8 bases between. There are 14 residues in the CDR3. Germline lookup yields CDR1 SGHVS and CDR2 FQNEAQ. The CDR3 nucleotides read TGTGCCAGCAGCTTCGGGGGCATGAACACTGAAGCTTTCTTT. Translation: CASSFGGMNTEAFF. The variable domain in full, completed from reference TRBV7-8 and TRBJ1-1, reads GAGVSQSPRYKVAKRGQDVALRCDPISGHVSLFWYQQALGQGPEFLTYFQNEAQLDKSGLPSDRFFAERPEGSVSTLKIQRTQQEDSAVYLCASSFGGMNTEAFFGQGTRLTVV.

This clonotype was observed many times. V is TRBV20-1 and J is TRBJ2-7, with 11 bases matching TRBD1. From germline, CDR1 is DFQATT and CDR2 SNEGSKA (reference sequence). J was trimmed by 7 bases and V by 5 bases; bases with no gene match: 10. The length of the CDR3 is 14 residues. CDR3 loop: CSASSGQGAREQYF. The CDR3 nucleotides are TGCAGTGCTTCTTCCGGACAGGGGGCAAGAGAGCAGTACTTC.

In this sample, this clonotype turned up many times. This chain uses TRBV6-6 with TRBJ2-2; D gene uncertain. The germline V gene encodes CDR1 MNHNY and CDR2 SVGAGI (reference sequence). V was clipped by 2 bases and J by 1 base, with 8 bases between them. The CDR3 spans 15 residues. The CDR3: CASSYAAVNTGELFF. The CDR3 nucleotides read TGTGCCAGCAGTTACGCGGCGGTGAACACCGGGGAGCTGTTTTTT.

The table lists this clonotype with many counts. The gene calls are TRBV6-1 and TRBJ1-6; D possibly corresponds to TRBD1 (5 bases). Germline V gene lookup returns CDR1 MNHNS and CDR2 SASEGT. The CDR3 covers 12 residues. V lost 8 bases and J 7 bases, leaving 9 bases between the germline ends. CDR3 sequence (DNA): TGTGCCAGCGGGGGGGAGAATTCACCCCTCCACTTT. Translating it yields CASGGENSPLHF.

The chain joins TRBV5-6 to TRBJ2-2; no definite D call. This CDR3 has 14 amino acids. The germline CDR1 and CDR2 sequences are SGHDT and YYEEEE. V was shortened by 4 bases and J by 2 bases, with 9 bases between the two germline ends. The CDR3 sequence: CASSKVTNTGELFF. The CDR3 nucleotides are TGTGCCAGCAGCAAGGTTACTAACACCGGGGAGCTGTTTTTT.

The chain couples TRBV25-1 to TRBJ2-2; D is perhaps TRBD2 (5 bases). This CDR3 has 16 amino acids. Deletions cut 0 bases from V and 3 bases from J, with 11 bases between. Looked up from germline, CDR1 is MGHDK and CDR2 is SYGVNS. The CDR3 nucleotides read TGTGCCAGCAGTGAATACCGGGATCTCCACACCGGGGAGCTGTTTTTT. This translates into CASSEYRDLHTGELFF. The variable domain in full, completed from reference TRBV25-1 and TRBJ2-2, reads EADIYQTPRYLVIGTGKKITLECSQTMGHDKMYWYQQDPGMELHLIHYSYGVNSTEKGDLSSESTVSRIRTEHFPLTLESARPSHTSQYLCASSEYRDLHTGELFFGEGSRLTVL.

In this sample, this clonotype turned up many times. The chain couples TRBV28 to TRBJ2-1; 11 bases line up with TRBD2. Trimming removed 6 bases from V and 8 bases from J; junction bases left unmatched: 12. Germline CDR1 is MDHEN and CDR2 is SYDVKM. The CDR3 consists of 16 residues. CDR3 in amino acids: CASSPLTSGRWYEQFF. The CDR3 bases are TGTGCCAGCAGCCCTCTAACTAGCGGGAGATGGTATGAGCAGTTCTTC.

At least ten counts were recorded for this clonotype. The chain is built from TRBV19 and TRBJ1-5; perhaps TRBD1 as D (5 bases). The germline V gene encodes CDR1 LNHDA and CDR2 SQIVND (reference sequence). The CDR3 runs 15 residues. Trimming shortened V by 6 bases and J by 4 bases, and 16 bases separated the two germline ends. The DNA of the CDR3 is TGTGCCAGTAGGAAACCTGGGACTCCGAATCAGCCCCAGCATTTT. This translates into CASRKPGTPNQPQHF.

V is TRBV7-9 and J is TRBJ2-3; 12 bases are shared with TRBD2. Germline loops: CDR1 SEHNR, CDR2 FQNEAQ (reference sequence). The CDR3 has 17 residues. The trim removed 2 bases at V and 4 bases at J, leaving 7 bases unmatched. The DNA for the CDR3 is TGTGCCAGCAGCTTACTGACTAGCGGGGGAGATGCAGATACGCAGTATTTT. It codes for CASSLLTSGGDADTQYF.